This T cell receptor (beta chain) was sequenced for a study of shared T cell receptors in the human thymus. The table came from immunoSEQ multiplex PCR; TCRdb's copy has only in-frame clones and leaves some out. The sample yields 540,000 or so clones, about 84% seen once. V lost 0 bases, J lost 0 bases, and 3 bases stayed unmatched. Germline V CDR1 and CDR2: MNHNS, SASEGT. This CDR3 has 16 amino acids. These data were also reused for a study on human thymus T cells. That work states: Healthy Finnish infants undergoing corrective surgery for congenital heart defects were used as donors.

This sequence joins TRBV6-1 and TRBJ2-3, with 7 bases aligning to TRBD2. The receptor's source is a boy younger than two with a congenital heart defect. The sequenced sample was thymocytes. CDR3 in DNA: TGTGCCAGCAGTGAAGCGGCGGGGGAAAGCACAGATACGCAGTATTTT. It yields the protein CASSEAAGESTDTQYF.